These T cell receptor beta chains were read from a single sample in a study of regulatory dendritic cells for organ transplantation. Data came from immunoSEQ multiplex PCR; TCRdb stores just in-frame clones and leaves some out. Here the sample spans about 34,000 clones, about 89% being singletons. Sequencing was carried out using naive CD4+ T cells from blood. The receptors derive from a human donor in good health. Both conserved end residues are part of each CDR3. A D gene is named only where the DNA matches it firmly. The size entry is marked missing in some rows and otherwise reads once, few, many or a size class.

size,D,J,V,CDR3,DNA
NA,NA,TRBJ2-7,TRBV7-2,CASSKAGFRGNEQYF,TGTGCCAGCAGCAAAGCAGGGTTTAGGGGGAACGAGCAGTACTTC
NA,TRBD1,TRBJ1-2,TRBV28,CASSLPRTGSYVYGYTF,TGTGCCAGCAGTTTACCCCGGACAGGTAGTTATGTCTATGGCTACACCTTC
NA,TRBD1,TRBJ2-3,TRBV19,CASTTGGRDTQYF,TGTGCCAGTACGACAGGGGGACGAGATACGCAGTATTTT
NA,NA,TRBJ1-3,TRBV18,CASSARLGGNTIYF,TGTGCCAGCTCAGCGCGACTGGGGGGAAACACCATATATTTT
NA,TRBD1,TRBJ1-1,TRBV6-5,CASLQGAEAFF,TGTGCCAGCCTGCAGGGGGCTGAAGCTTTCTTT
NA,NA,TRBJ1-2,TRBV6-1,CASIFWSYGYTF,TGTGCCAGCATCTTCTGGAGCTATGGCTACACCTTC
once,TRBD2,TRBJ2-1,TRBV19,CASKAGAHGEQFF,TGTGCCAGTAAAGCGGGAGCGCATGGGGAGCAGTTCTTC
NA,TRBD1,TRBJ2-1,TRBV7-3,CASSPTGKDEQFF,TGTGCCAGCAGCCCGACAGGGAAGGATGAGCAGTTCTTC
NA,TRBD2,TRBJ2-7,TRBV5-4,CASSPPGGFFYEQYF,TGTGCCAGCAGCCCCCCGGGGGGATTCTTCTACGAGCAGTACTTC
NA,NA,TRBJ2-3,TRBV30,CAWRTASTDTQYF,TGTGCCTGGAGAACCGCCAGCACAGATACGCAGTATTTT
once,TRBD1,TRBJ1-1,TRBV13,CASSEQGPGREAFF,TGTGCCAGCAGCGAACAGGGGCCGGGTCGTGAAGCTTTCTTT
NA,NA,TRBJ1-2,TRBV7-9,CASSWEDRIYGYTF,TGTGCCAGCAGCTGGGAAGACAGGATCTATGGCTACACCTTC
once,NA,TRBJ1-2,TRBV5-5,CASSLGGVSYGYTF,TGTGCCAGCAGCTTGGGCGGGGTTAGTTATGGCTACACCTTC
NA,NA,TRBJ2-7,TRBV7-8,CASSSQGRGFLTEQYF,TGTGCCAGCAGCTCCCAAGGAAGGGGCTTCCTGACCGAGCAGTACTTC
NA,TRBD2,TRBJ2-2,TRBV28,CASSPLGGRGTGELFF,TGTGCCAGCAGTCCCTTGGGAGGGCGGGGCACCGGGGAGCTGTTTTTT
NA,NA,TRBJ2-5,TRBV2,CASSEGQETQYF,TGTGCCAGCAGTGAAGGGCAAGAGACCCAGTACTTC
NA,NA,TRBJ1-1,TRBV18,CASSPDLTRNTEAFF,TGTGCCAGCTCACCAGACTTGACCCGGAACACTGAAGCTTTCTTT
NA,NA,TRBJ2-7,TRBV19,CASSNPGESSYEQYF,TGTGCCAGTAGTAACCCAGGGGAAAGCTCCTACGAGCAGTACTTC
NA,NA,TRBJ1-4,TRBV30,CAWTRALREKLFF,TGTGCCTGGACCAGGGCGTTAAGGGAAAAACTGTTTTTT
NA,NA,TRBJ1-6,TRBV5-8,CASSLGAAGAPLHF,TGTGCCAGCAGCTTGGGGGCCGCGGGGGCACCCCTCCACTTT
NA,TRBD2,TRBJ2-3,TRBV19,CATTNHNSGATDTQYF,TGTGCCACAACCAATCATAATAGCGGGGCGACAGATACGCAGTATTTT
NA,NA,TRBJ2-7,TRBV10-3,CAIFGGTGEQYF,TGTGCCATCTTCGGCGGGACGGGTGAGCAGTACTTC
NA,NA,TRBJ2-7,TRBV6-1,CASSEPGTPSYEQYF,TGTGCCAGCAGTGAGCCCGGGACACCCTCCTACGAGCAGTACTTC
NA,TRBD1,TRBJ1-3,TRBV19,CASSRGQLSSGNTIYF,TGTGCCAGTAGTAGGGGACAGCTGAGCTCTGGAAACACCATATATTTT
NA,NA,TRBJ2-1,TRBV7-2,CASSLVPGTGYNEQFF,TGTGCCAGCAGCTTAGTCCCGGGAACGGGCTACAATGAGCAGTTCTTC
NA,TRBD1,TRBJ1-4,TRBV4-2,CASSQVAGGVNHEKLFF,TGTGCCAGCAGCCAAGTGGCAGGGGGAGTAAACCATGAAAAACTGTTTTTT
NA,NA,TRBJ2-1,TRBV29-1,CSVERGLSEDEQFF,TGCAGCGTTGAACGGGGGCTGAGTGAGGATGAGCAGTTCTTC
once,NA,TRBJ2-5,TRBV7-3,CASSLGSEETQYF,TGTGCCAGCAGCTTAGGCAGTGAAGAGACCCAGTACTTC
NA,NA,TRBJ2-7,TRBV5-5,CASSTLRDTFNYEQYF,TGTGCCAGCAGCACCTTACGGGACACCTTTAACTACGAGCAGTACTTC
NA,NA,TRBJ2-7,TRBV7-9,CASSLGLGREAYEQYF,TGTGCCAGCAGCTTAGGTTTGGGACGTGAGGCCTACGAGCAGTACTTC
NA,TRBD2,TRBJ2-3,TRBV5-8,CASSLNRAGVRRDTQYF,TGTGCCAGCAGCTTGAATCGGGCGGGGGTGAGGAGGGATACGCAGTATTTT
NA,NA,TRBJ1-2,TRBV28,CASSLQENYGYTF,TGTGCCAGCAGTTTACAGGAAAACTATGGCTACACCTTC
few,NA,TRBJ1-1,TRBV5-4,CASSSTGFGNTEAFF,TGTGCCAGCAGTTCTACAGGGTTCGGGAACACTGAAGCTTTCTTT
NA,NA,TRBJ1-3,TRBV7-9,CASSWSDLVSGNTIYF,TGTGCCAGCAGCTGGAGTGATTTAGTCTCTGGAAACACCATATATTTT
NA,TRBD2,TRBJ2-1,TRBV11-3,CASSLSFSGRADEQFF,TGTGCCAGCAGCCTCTCTTTTAGCGGGAGGGCCGATGAGCAGTTCTTC
once,NA,TRBJ2-7,TRBV28,CASSLYGLRLANEQYF,TGTGCCAGCAGTTTATACGGACTGAGGCTAGCGAACGAGCAGTACTTC
NA,NA,TRBJ2-3,TRBV18,CASSPGEADTQYF,TGTGCCAGCTCACCGGGGGAGGCAGATACGCAGTATTTT
NA,NA,TRBJ1-1,TRBV11-2,CASSLSGGQAFF,TGTGCCAGCAGCTTATCTGGGGGCCAGGCTTTCTTT
NA,NA,TRBJ1-1,TRBV18,CASSPNTANTEAFF,TGTGCCAGCTCACCAAACACAGCGAACACTGAAGCTTTCTTT
NA,NA,TRBJ2-5,TRBV14,CASSQGVRFLQETQYF,TGTGCCAGCAGCCAAGGGGTCCGTTTCCTGCAAGAGACCCAGTACTTC
once,TRBD1,TRBJ1-1,TRBV6-5,CASSYQGQGNTEAFF,TGTGCCAGCAGTTACCAGGGACAGGGGAACACTGAAGCTTTCTTT
NA,TRBD2,TRBJ2-1,TRBV9,CASSVVVASGKAYNEQFF,TGTGCCAGCAGCGTAGTTGTGGCTAGCGGAAAAGCCTACAATGAGCAGTTCTTC
few,TRBD1,TRBJ2-7,TRBV9,CASSVGGTGNYEQYF,TGTGCCAGCAGCGTAGGCGGGACAGGGAACTACGAGCAGTACTTC
NA,NA,TRBJ2-2,TRBV7-7,CASSLSHTLNTGELFF,TGTGCTAGCAGCTTATCTCACACCCTGAACACCGGGGAGCTGTTTTTT
NA,TRBD1,TRBJ1-4,TRBV6-1,CASSVTGNHEKLFF,TGTGCCAGCAGTGTGACAGGGAACCATGAAAAACTGTTTTTT
NA,NA,TRBJ1-6,TRBV6-1,CAILPNFHNSPLHF,TGTGCCATCCTGCCCAACTTCCATAATTCACCCCTCCACTTT
NA,TRBD2,TRBJ2-1,TRBV4-1,CASSRRLATDDNEQFF,TGCGCCAGCAGCCGTCGACTAGCGACCGACGACAATGAGCAGTTCTTC
NA,TRBD2,TRBJ2-1,TRBV5-8,CASRRSGTRQFF,TGTGCCAGCAGACGTAGCGGGACGAGGCAGTTCTTC
NA,NA,TRBJ2-2,TRBV2,CASWTGKAGELFF,TGTGCCAGCTGGACGGGAAAGGCCGGGGAGCTGTTTTTT